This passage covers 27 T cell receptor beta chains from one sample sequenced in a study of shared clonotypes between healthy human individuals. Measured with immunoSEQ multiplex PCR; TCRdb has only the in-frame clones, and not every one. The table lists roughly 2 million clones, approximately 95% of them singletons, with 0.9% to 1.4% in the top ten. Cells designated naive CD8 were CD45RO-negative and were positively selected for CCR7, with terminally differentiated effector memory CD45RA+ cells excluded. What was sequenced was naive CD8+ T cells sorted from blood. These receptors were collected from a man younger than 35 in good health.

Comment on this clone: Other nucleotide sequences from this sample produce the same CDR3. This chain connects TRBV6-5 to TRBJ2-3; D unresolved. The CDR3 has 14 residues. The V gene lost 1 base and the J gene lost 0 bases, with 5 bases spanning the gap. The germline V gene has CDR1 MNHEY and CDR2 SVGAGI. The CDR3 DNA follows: TGTGCCAGCAGTTACTTGACCAGCACAGATACGCAGTATTTT. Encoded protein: CASSYLTSTDTQYF.

The DNA of the CDR3 is TGTGCCAGCAGTTTCAGAAGCGGGCCTTCCTACGAGCAGTACTTC. Amino acids: CASSFRSGPSYEQYF. The V gene is TRBV27, the J gene TRBJ2-7; tentative D call: TRBD2 (6 bases). The CDR3 loop spans 15 amino acids. Germline V gene sequence: CDR1 MNHEY, CDR2 SMNVEV (reference sequence). V was cut by 3 bases and J by 1 base, with 13 bases left in between.

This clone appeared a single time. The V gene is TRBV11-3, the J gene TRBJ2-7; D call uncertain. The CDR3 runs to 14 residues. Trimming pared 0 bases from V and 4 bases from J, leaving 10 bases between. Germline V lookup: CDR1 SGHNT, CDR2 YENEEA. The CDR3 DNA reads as TGTGCCAGCAGCTTAGACGGAGTCCAATACGAGCAGTACTTC. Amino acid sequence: CASSLDGVQYEQYF. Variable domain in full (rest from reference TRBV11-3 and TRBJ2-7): EAGVVQSPRYKIIEKKQPVAFWCNPISGHNTLYWYLQNLGQGPELLIRYENEEAVDDSQLPKDRFSAERLKGVDSTLKIQPAELGDSAVYLCASSLDGVQYEQYFGPGTRLTVT.

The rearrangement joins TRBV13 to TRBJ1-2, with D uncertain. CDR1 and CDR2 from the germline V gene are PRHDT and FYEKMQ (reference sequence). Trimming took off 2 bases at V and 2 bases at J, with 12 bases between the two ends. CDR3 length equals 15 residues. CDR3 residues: CASSLNPQGNYGYTF. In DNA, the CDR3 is TGTGCCAGCAGCTTAAACCCCCAAGGCAACTATGGCTACACCTTC.

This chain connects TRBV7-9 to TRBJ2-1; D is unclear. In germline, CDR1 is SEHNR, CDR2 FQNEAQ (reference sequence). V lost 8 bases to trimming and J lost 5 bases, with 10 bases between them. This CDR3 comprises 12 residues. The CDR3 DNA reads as TGTGCCAGCCCCGGTCCGGACAATGAGCAGTTCTTC. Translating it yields CASPGPDNEQFF.

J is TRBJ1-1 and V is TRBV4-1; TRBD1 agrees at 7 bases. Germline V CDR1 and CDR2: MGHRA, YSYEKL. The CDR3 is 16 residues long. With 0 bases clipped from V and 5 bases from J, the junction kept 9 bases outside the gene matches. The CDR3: CASSQDGAGGRTEAFF. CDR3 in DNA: TGCGCCAGCAGCCAAGATGGGGCAGGGGGGAGGACTGAAGCTTTCTTT.

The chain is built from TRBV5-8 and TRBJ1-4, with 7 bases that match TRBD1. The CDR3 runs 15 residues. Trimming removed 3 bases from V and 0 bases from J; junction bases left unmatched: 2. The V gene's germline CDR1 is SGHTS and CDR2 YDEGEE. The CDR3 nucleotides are TGTGCCAGCAGCTGGGGGACAGCAACTAATGAAAAACTGTTTTTT. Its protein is CASSWGTATNEKLFF.

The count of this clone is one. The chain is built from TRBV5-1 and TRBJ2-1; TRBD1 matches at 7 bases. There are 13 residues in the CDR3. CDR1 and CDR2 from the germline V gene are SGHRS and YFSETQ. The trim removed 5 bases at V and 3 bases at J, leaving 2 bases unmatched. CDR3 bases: TGCGCCAGCAGACGGGACAGCTACAATGAGCAGTTCTTC. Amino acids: CASRRDSYNEQFF. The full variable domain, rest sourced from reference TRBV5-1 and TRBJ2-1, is KAGVTQTPRYLIKTRGQQVTLSCSPISGHRSVSWYQQTPGQGLQFLFEYFSETQRNKGNFPGRFSGRQFSNSRSEMNVSTLELGDSALYLCASRRDSYNEQFFGPGTRLTVL.

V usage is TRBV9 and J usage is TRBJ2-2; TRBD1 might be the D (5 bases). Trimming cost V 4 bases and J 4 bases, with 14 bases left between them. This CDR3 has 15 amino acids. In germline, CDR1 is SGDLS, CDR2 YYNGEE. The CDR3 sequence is CASSLVGVGTGELFF. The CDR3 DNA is TGTGCCAGCAGCCTTGTAGGGGTGGGCACCGGGGAGCTGTTTTTT.

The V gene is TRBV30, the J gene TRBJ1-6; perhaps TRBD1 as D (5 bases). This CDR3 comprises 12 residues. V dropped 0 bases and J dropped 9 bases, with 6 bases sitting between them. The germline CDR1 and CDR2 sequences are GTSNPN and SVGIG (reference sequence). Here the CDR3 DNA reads TGTGCCTGGAGTGTAGGGGCTTCACCCCTCCACTTT. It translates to CAWSVGASPLHF.

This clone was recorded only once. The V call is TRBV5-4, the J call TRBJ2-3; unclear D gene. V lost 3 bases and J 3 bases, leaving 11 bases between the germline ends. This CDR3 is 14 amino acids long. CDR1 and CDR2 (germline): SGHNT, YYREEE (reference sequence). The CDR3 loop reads CASSYSGSTDTQYF. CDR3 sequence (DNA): TGTGCCAGCAGCTATTCCGGGTCGACAGATACGCAGTATTTT.

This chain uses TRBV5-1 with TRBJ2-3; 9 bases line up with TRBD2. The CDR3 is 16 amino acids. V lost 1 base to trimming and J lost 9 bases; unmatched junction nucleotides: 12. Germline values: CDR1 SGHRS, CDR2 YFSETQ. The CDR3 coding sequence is TGCGCCAGCAGCTTGATTAGCGGGGGCCTCGGGGGCACGCAGTATTTT. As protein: CASSLISGGLGGTQYF.

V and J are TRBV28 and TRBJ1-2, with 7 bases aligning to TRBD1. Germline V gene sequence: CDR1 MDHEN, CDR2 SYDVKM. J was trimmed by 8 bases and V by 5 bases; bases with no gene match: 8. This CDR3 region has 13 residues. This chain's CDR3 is CASSGHPGGGYTF. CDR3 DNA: TGTGCCAGCAGTGGACATCCAGGGGGAGGCTACACCTTC.

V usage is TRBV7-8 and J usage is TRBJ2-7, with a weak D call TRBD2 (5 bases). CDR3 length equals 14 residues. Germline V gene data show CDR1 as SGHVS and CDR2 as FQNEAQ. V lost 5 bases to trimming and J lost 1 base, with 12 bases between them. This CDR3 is CASSPEVISYEQYF. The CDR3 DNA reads TGTGCCAGCAGCCCGGAGGTTATATCCTACGAGCAGTACTTC.

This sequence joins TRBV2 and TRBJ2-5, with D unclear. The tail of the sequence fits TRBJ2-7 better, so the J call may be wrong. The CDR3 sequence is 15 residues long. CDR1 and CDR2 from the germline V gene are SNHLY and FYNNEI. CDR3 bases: TGTGCCAGCAGTGAGGGCGACCCTTTTCCCTACGAGCAGTACTTC. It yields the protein CASSEGDPFPYEQYF.

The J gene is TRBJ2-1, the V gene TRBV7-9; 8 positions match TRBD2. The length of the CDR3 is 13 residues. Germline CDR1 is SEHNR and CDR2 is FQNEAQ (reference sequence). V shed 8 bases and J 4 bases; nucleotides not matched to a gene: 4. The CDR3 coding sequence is TGTGCCAGCCAGATAGCGGGATACAATGAGCAGTTCTTC. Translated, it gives CASQIAGYNEQFF.

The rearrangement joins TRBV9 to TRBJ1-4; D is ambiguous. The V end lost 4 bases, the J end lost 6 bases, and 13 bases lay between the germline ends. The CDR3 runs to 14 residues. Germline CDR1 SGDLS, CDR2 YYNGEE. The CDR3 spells CASSQNLLDEKLFF. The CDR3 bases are TGTGCCAGCAGCCAAAACTTACTGGATGAAAAACTGTTTTTT.

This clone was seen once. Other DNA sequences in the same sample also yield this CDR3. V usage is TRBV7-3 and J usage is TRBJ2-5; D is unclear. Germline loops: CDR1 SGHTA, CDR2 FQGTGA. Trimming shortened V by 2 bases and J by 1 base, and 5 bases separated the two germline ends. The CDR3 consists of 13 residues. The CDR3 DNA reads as TGTGCCAGCAGCTTAGGCGGCCAAGAGACCCAGTACTTC. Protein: CASSLGGQETQYF. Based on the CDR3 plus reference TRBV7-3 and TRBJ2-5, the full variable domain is GAGVSQTPSNKVTEKGKYVELRCDPISGHTALYWYRQSLGQGPEFLIYFQGTGAADDSGLPNDRFFAVRPEGSVSTLKIQRTERGDSAVYLCASSLGGQETQYFGPGTRLLVL.

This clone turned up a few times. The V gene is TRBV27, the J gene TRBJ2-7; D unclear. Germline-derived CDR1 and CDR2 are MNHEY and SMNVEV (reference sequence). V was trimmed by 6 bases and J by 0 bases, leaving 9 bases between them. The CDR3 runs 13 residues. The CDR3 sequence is CASSQAPSYEQYF. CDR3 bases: TGTGCCAGCAGCCAAGCCCCCTCCTACGAGCAGTACTTC.

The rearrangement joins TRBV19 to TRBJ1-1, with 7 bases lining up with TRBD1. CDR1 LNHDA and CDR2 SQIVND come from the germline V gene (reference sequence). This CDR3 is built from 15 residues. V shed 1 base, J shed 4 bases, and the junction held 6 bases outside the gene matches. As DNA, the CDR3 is TGTGCCAGTAGTATAGGGGCCCAGGGGGTCACTGAAGCTTTCTTT. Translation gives CASSIGAQGVTEAFF.

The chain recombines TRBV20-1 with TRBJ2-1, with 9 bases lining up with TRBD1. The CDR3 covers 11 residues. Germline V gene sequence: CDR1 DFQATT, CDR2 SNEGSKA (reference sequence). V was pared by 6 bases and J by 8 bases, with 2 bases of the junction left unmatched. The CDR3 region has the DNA TGCAGTGCCAGGACAGGGGATGAGCAGTTCTTC. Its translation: CSARTGDEQFF.

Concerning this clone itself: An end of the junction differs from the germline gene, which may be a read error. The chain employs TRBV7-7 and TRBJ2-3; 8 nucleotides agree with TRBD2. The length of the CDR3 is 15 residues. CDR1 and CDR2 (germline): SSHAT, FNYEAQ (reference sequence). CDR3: CASSLSLADRDTQYF. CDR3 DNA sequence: TGTGCTAGCAGCTTGTCACTAGCGGATCGGGATACGCAGTATTTT. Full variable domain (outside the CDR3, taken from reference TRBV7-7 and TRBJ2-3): GAGVSQSPRYKVTKRGQDVTLRCDPISSHATLYWYQQALGQGPEFLTYFNYEAQPDKSGLPSDRFSAERPEGSISTLTIQRTEQRDSAMYRCASSLSLADRDTQYFGPGTRLTVL.

Written as DNA, the CDR3 is TGCGCCAGCAGCCCAGGGACAGGGAGAGAGACCCAGTACTTC. It encodes CASSPGTGRETQYF. The chain employs TRBV5-1 and TRBJ2-5, with 9 bases fitting TRBD1. This CDR3 has 14 residues. Germline V gene lookup returns CDR1 SGHRS and CDR2 YFSETQ. V lost 4 bases and J lost 4; bases outside the gene matches: 5.

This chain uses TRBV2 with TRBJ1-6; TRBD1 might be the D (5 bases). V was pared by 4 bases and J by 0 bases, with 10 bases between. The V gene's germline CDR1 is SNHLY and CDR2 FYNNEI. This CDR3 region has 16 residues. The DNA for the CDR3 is TGTGCCAGCAGTGGACAGAGGAGCTCCTATAATTCACCCCTCCACTTT. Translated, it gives CASSGQRSSYNSPLHF.

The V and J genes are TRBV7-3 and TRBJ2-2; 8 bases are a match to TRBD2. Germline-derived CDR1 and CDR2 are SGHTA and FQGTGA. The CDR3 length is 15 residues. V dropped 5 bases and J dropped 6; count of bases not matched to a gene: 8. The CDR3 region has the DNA TGTGCCAGCAGCCTAGTTAGCGGGGATTCCGGGGAGCTGTTTTTT. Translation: CASSLVSGDSGELFF.

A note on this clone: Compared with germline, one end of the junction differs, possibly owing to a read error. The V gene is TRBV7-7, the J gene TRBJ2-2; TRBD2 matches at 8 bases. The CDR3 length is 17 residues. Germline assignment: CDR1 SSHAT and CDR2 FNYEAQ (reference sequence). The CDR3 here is CASSLVPGGSNTGELFF. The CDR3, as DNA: TGTGCTAGCAGCTTAGTCCCGGGGGGGAGCAACACCGGGGAGCTGTTTTTT. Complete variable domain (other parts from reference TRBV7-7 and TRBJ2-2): GAGVSQSPRYKVTKRGQDVTLRCDPISSHATLYWYQQALGQGPEFLTYFNYEAQPDKSGLPSDRFSAERPEGSISTLTIQRTEQRDSAMYRCASSLVPGGSNTGELFFGEGSRLTVL.

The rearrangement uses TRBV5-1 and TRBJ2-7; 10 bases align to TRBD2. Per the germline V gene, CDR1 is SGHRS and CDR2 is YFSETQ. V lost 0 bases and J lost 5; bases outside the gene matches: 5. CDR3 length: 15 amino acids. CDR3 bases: TGCGCCAGCAGCTTGGAACGGCTAGCGGGGGACGAGCAGTACTTC. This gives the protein CASSLERLAGDEQYF.